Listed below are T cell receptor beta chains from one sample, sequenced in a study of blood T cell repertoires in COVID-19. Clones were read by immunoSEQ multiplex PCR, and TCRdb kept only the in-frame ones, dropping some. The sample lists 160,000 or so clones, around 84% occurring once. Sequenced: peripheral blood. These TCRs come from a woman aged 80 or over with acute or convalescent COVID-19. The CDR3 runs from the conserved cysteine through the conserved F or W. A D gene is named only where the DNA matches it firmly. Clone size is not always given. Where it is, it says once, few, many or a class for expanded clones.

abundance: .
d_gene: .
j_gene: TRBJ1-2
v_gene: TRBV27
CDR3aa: CASSTSGTIFTGYTF
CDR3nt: TGTGCCAGCAGTACTTCCGGGACAATCTTTACTGGCTACACCTTC

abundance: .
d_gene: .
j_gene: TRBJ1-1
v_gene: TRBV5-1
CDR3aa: CASSLPMNTEAFF
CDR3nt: TGCGCCAGCAGCTTGCCTATGAACACTGAAGCTTTCTTT

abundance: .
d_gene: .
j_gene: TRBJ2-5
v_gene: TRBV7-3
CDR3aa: CASSLQGNQETQYF
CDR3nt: TGTGCCAGCAGCTTACAGGGTAACCAAGAGACCCAGTACTTC

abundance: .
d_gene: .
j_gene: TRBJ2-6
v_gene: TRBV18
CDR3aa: CASSSDGNSGANVLTF
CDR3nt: TGTGCCAGCTCAAGCGACGGAAACTCTGGGGCCAACGTCCTGACTTTC

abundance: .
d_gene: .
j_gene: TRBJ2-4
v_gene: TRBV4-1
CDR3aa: CASSQEYGIPWDIQYF
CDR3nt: TGCGCCAGCAGCCAAGAGTACGGGATCCCTTGGGACATTCAGTACTTC

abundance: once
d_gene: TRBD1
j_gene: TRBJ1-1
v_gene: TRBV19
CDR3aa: CASSEQGGNTEAFF
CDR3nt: TGTGCCAGTAGTGAACAGGGGGGGAACACTGAAGCTTTCTTT

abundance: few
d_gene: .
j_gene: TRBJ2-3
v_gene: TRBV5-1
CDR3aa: CASSLAKPADTQYF
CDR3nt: TGCGCCAGCAGCTTGGCCAAGCCGGCAGATACGCAGTATTTT

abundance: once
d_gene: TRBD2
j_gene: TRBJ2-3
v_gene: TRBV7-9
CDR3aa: CASSLTSGTTDTQYF
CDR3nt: TGTGCCAGCAGCTTAACTAGCGGGACCACAGATACGCAGTATTTT

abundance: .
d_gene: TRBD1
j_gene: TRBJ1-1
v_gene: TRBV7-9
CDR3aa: CASSSGQVEAEAFF
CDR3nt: TGTGCCAGCAGCTCCGGACAGGTTGAGGCTGAAGCTTTCTTT

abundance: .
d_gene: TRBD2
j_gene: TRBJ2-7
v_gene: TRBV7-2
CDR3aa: CASSPGLAQYEQYF
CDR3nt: TGTGCCAGCAGCCCGGGACTAGCCCAATACGAGCAGTACTTC

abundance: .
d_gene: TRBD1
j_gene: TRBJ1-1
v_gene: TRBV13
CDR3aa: CASSLSDRGLTEAFF
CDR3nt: TGTGCCAGCAGCCTATCGGACAGGGGGCTCACTGAAGCTTTCTTT

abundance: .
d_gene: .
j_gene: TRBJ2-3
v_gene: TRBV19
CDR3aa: CASSIEGTNTDTQYF
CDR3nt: TGTGCCAGTAGTATTGAGGGGACAAACACAGATACGCAGTATTTT

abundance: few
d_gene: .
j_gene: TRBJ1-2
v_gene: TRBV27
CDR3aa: CASSRTVVRGLYGYTF
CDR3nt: TGTGCCAGCAGCAGGACAGTTGTTCGGGGATTATATGGCTACACCTTC

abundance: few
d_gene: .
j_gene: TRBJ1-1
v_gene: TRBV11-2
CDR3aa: CASSFGGINTEAFF
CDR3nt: TGTGCCAGCAGCTTCGGGGGTATAAACACTGAAGCTTTCTTT

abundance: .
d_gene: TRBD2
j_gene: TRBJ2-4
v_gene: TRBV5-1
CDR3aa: CANSGIAGGRGKNIQYF
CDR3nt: TGCGCCAACAGCGGAATAGCGGGAGGTCGGGGCAAAAACATTCAGTACTTC

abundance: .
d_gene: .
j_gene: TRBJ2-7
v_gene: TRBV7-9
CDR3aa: CASSPYSYEQYF
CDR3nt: TGTGCCAGCAGCCCCTACTCCTACGAGCAGTACTTC

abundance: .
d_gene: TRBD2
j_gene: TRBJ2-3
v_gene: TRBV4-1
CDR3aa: CASSQVFGGADTDTQYF
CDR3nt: TGCGCCAGCAGCCAAGTTTTCGGGGGGGCTGACACAGATACGCAGTATTTT

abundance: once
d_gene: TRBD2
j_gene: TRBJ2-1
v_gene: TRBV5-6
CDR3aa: CASRWGLAGGSPGGQFF
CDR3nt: TGTGCCAGCAGGTGGGGACTAGCGGGGGGCTCTCCAGGTGGGCAGTTCTTC